Listed below are T cell receptor beta chains from one sample, sequenced in a study of shared clonotypes between healthy human individuals. TCRdb keeps only in-frame clones here, not all; method: immunoSEQ multiplex PCR. The table lists roughly 380,000 clones, around 96% of them singletons. Sequencing was performed on memory CD8+ T cells sorted from blood. These receptors were taken from a man aged 25-40 years in good health. Each CDR3 is given with its conserved first and last residue. A D gene is named only where the DNA matches it firmly.

- | TRBJ2-3 | TRBV10-3 | CAISVKGGGITDTQYF
TRBD2 | TRBJ2-1 | TRBV6-5 | CASSYSTSASYNEQFF
- | TRBJ1-5 | TRBV5-8 | CASSWRGSNQPQHF
- | TRBJ2-1 | TRBV9 | CASGSKTYNEQFF
- | TRBJ1-1 | TRBV6-5 | CASSYSDSEAFF
TRBD2 | TRBJ2-1 | TRBV5-4 | CASSLGGGRAYNEQFF
- | TRBJ2-6 | TRBV30 | CAWSAQANVLTF
- | TRBJ2-3 | TRBV5-1 | CASSLQGSTDTQYF
- | TRBJ2-1 | TRBV6-5 | CASSYRPNEQFF
- | TRBJ1-3 | TRBV10-3 | CAIREGGNTIYF
TRBD1 | TRBJ1-1 | TRBV5-6 | CASRGQGAQGAFF
- | TRBJ2-5 | TRBV29-1 | CSARPWAEETQYF
- | TRBJ2-2 | TRBV28 | CASSRVYGELFF
- | TRBJ2-1 | TRBV6-5 | CASSYAGAPNNEQFF
TRBD1 | TRBJ2-4 | TRBV15 | CATSGYRGAKNIQYF
TRBD1 | TRBJ2-4 | TRBV6-6 | CASSYSQGVGNIQYF
TRBD1 | TRBJ2-7 | TRBV5-6 | CASSNRGQREQYF
TRBD2 | TRBJ2-7 | TRBV7-9 | CASSFSGLAGGMNAYEQYF